The subject of this entry is one TCR beta chain. Its antigen is as yet unknown. This sample is part of a study of graft-versus-host responses after intestinal transplantation. Study results and limitations: High graft-versus-host to host-versus-graft clonal ratios were found in allografts of patients who had graft-donor T cell macrochimerism.

TCRdb's copy holds only in-frame clones and misses some; the assay was immunoSEQ multiplex PCR. Among about 110,000 clones listed, just under 95% were seen once. Germline CDR1 is SEHNR and CDR2 is FQNEAQ (reference sequence). This CDR3 has 13 amino acids. The V end was cut by 5 bases, the J end by 5 bases, with 11 bases between. This sample comprised unstimulated CD8+ T cells sorted from spleen or lymph node cells, obtained before transplant. This TCR was sampled from a human donor who was the organ donor for an intestinal transplant. The chain has TRBV7-9 and TRBJ2-3, with unresolved D. The CDR3 DNA reads as TGTGCCAGCAGCCCCCCCGCAGGAGATACGCAGTATTTT. Translated, it gives CASSPPAGDTQYF.